These 9 T cell receptor beta chains share one sample of origin, sequenced in a study of T cells after yellow fever vaccination. In TCRdb, the 5' RACE reads were re-called with MiXCR into one record per CDR3 protein. The sample contains some 300,000 distinct CDR3 sequences, approximately 10% of which appear only once. The source was CD4+ T cells sorted from PBMCs, collected 5 days after the yellow fever booster vaccination. The source is a man aged 18 to 35 who received the YFV17D yellow fever vaccine.

This chain joins TRBV7-3 and TRBJ2-3, with no clear D. The CDR3 is 16 residues long. V lost 5 bases to trimming and J lost 6 bases, with 21 bases between them. Germline CDR1 SGHTA, CDR2 FQGTGA. The CDR3 nucleotides read TGTGCCAGCAGCCCGGACCTTACCTCCGCCGCGGATACGCAGTATTTT. This gives the protein CASSPDLTSAADTQYF.

The V gene is TRBV6-1, the J gene TRBJ2-3; no clear D gene. CDR3 size: 13 residues. The ends were cut back, 2 bases at V and 7 bases at J, with 10 bases in the middle. Germline values: CDR1 MNHNS, CDR2 SASEGT. Written as DNA, the CDR3 is TGTGCCAGCAGTGAAATAGTAAGACATACGCAGTATTTT. Translation: CASSEIVRHTQYF.

The chain uses TRBV7-3 and TRBJ1-1; D is unresolved. The CDR3 is 13 amino acids. CDR1 is SGHTA and CDR2 is FQGTGA in the germline V gene. With 5 bases removed from V and 0 bases from J, the gap between germline ends came to 7 bases. CDR3 DNA: TGTGCCAGCAGCCTGTGGGTGAACACTGAAGCTTTCTTT. Its translation: CASSLWVNTEAFF.

The chain links TRBV11-2 to TRBJ1-5; the match to TRBD1 covers 8 bases. Unmatched junction bases numbered 5, after V lost 0 bases and J lost 7 bases. The CDR3 is 15 amino acids. Germline V gene lookup returns CDR1 SGHAT and CDR2 FQNNGV. The CDR3 region has the DNA TGTGCCAGCAGCTTAGATGGACAGGGAGGGCAGCCCCAGCATTTT. Translated: CASSLDGQGGQPQHF.

This clonotype was recorded a few times. CDR3 sequence: CASSPGLAWDGYTF. In DNA, the CDR3 is TGTGCCAGCAGCCCTGGACTGGCTTGGGATGGCTACACCTTC. The chain recombines TRBV7-2 with TRBJ1-2; D is ambiguous. Per the germline V gene, CDR1 is SGHTA and CDR2 is FQGNSA. The CDR3 contains 14 residues. V lost 5 bases to trimming and J lost 6 bases, with 16 bases between them.

This chain uses TRBV7-3 with TRBJ2-1; either TRBD1 or TRBD2 may supply D (6 bases each). From germline, CDR1 is SGHTA and CDR2 FQGTGA. The V end was cut by 5 bases, the J end by 0 bases, with 14 bases between. This CDR3 region has 16 residues. The CDR3 bases are TGTGCCAGCAGCCCAGCCGGGGGCCACTCCTACAATGAGCAGTTCTTC. Its protein product is CASSPAGGHSYNEQFF.

The chain couples TRBV4-3 to TRBJ2-3; D is unclear. V lost 4 bases and J lost 13, with 24 bases in between. There are 15 residues in the CDR3. Germline CDR1 and CDR2: LGHNA and YSLEER. The CDR3 loop is CASSPEVQAITLKYF. CDR3 DNA sequence: TGCGCCAGCAGCCCTGAGGTCCAGGCTATTACCCTAAAGTATTTT.

This clonotype was recorded many times. The chain recombines TRBV10-3 with TRBJ1-3; 8 positions match TRBD1. Germline loops: CDR1 ENHRY, CDR2 SYGVKD. The CDR3 sequence is 16 residues long. Germline trimming cut 10 bases from V and 2 bases from J; bases unmatched to any gene: 13. As DNA, the CDR3 is TGTGCCACCGGGGGACAGGTCGGGTCGGCTGGAAACACCATATATTTT. This gives the protein CATGGQVGSAGNTIYF.

This chain uses TRBV29-1 with TRBJ2-2; TRBD2 might be the D (6 bases). V shed 0 bases and J shed 3 bases, with 11 bases lying between them. The CDR3 length is 15 residues. CDR1 SQVTM and CDR2 ANQGSEA come from the germline V gene. This CDR3 is CSVEDGGFYTGELFF. The CDR3 nucleotides are TGCAGCGTTGAAGACGGGGGTTTCTACACCGGGGAGCTGTTTTTT.